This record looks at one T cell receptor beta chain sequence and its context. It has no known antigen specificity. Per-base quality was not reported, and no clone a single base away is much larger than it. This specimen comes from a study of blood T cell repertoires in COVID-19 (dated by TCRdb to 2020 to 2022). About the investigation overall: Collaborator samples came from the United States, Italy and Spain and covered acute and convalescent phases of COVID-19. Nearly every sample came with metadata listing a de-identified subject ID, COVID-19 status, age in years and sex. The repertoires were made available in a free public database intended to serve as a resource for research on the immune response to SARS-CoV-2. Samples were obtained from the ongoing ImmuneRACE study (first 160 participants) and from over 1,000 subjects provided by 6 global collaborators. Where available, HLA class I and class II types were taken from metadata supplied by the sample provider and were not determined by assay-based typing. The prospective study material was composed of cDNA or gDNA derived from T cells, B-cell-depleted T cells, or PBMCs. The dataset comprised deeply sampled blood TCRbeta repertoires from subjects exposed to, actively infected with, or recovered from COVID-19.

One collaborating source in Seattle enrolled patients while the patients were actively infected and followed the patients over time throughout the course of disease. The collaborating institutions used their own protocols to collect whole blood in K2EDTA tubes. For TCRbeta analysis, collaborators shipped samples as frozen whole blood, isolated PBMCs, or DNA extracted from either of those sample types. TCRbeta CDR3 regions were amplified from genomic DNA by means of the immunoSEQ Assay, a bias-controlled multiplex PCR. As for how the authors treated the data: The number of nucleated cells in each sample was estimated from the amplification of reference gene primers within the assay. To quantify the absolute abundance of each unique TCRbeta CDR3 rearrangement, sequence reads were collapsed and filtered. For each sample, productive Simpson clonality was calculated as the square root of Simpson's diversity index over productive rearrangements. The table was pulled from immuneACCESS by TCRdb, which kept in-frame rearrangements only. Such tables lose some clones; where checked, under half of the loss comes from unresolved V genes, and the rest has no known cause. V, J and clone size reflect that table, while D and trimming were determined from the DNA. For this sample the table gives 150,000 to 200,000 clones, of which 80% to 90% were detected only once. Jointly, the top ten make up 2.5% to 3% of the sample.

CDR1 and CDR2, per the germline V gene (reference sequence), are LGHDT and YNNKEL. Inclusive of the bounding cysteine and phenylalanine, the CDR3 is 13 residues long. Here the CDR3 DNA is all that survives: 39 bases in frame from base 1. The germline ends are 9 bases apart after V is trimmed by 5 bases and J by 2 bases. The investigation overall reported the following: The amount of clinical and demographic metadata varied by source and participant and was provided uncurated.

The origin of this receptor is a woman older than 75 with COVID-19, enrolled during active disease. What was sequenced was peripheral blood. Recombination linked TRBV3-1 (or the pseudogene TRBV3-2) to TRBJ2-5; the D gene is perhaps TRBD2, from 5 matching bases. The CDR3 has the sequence CASSAGRQETQYF. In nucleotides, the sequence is TGTGCCAGCAGCGCGGGCAGGCAAGAGACCCAGTACTTC.